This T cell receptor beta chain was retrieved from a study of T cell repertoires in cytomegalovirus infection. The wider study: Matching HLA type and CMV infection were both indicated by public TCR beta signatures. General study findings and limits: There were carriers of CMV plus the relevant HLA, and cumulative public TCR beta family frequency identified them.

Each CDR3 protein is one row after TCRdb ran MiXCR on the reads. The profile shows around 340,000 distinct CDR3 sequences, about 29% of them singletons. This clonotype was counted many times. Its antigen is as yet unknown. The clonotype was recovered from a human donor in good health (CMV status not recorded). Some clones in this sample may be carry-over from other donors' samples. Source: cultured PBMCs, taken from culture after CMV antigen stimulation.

The CDR3 sequence: CASSGGTGLTNYGYTF. The DNA for the CDR3 is TGTGCCAGCAGTGGCGGGACAGGGCTGACTAACTATGGCTACACCTTC. The genes are TRBV25-1 and TRBJ1-2; 9 bases line up with TRBD1. Germline V lookup: CDR1 MGHDK, CDR2 SYGVNS. The CDR3 sequence is 16 residues long. Trimming at V came to 4 bases and at J to 0 bases, leaving 6 bases not matched to a gene.